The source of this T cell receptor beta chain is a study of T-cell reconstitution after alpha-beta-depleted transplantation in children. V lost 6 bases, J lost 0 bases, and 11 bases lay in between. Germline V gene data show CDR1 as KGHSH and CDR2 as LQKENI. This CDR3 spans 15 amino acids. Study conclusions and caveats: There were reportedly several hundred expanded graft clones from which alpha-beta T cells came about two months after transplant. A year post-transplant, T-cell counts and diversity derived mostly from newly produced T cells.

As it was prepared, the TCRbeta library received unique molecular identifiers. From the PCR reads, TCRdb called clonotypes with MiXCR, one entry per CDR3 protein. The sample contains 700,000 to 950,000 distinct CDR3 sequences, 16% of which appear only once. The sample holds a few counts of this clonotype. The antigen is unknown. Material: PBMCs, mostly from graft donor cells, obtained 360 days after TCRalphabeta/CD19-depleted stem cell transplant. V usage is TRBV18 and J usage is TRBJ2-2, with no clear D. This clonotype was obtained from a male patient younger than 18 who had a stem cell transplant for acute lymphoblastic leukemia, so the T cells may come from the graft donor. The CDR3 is CASSLVNSNTGELFF. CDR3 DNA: TGTGCCAGCTCCCTGGTGAACTCGAACACCGGGGAGCTGTTTTTT.